This T cell receptor (beta chain) was identified in a study of blood T cell repertoires in COVID-19. Study-level information: PBMCs, B-cell-depleted T cells, or T cells provided the cDNA or gDNA that made up the material.

As processed by the authors: Amplification with reference gene primers provided the estimates of nucleated cell counts. Repertoires were generated with immunoSEQ multiplex PCR, while TCRdb's copy carries only in-frame clones and drops some. The V and J calls and clone size are taken from that table; D and trimming were inferred from the DNA. The data show 400,000 or so clones, 89% seen once. The sequenced sample consisted of peripheral blood. The TCR was taken from a woman aged 40 to 49 with COVID-19, enrolled during active disease.

DNA for the CDR3: TGCGCCAGCAGTCAATCACCGGTGCCCCAGCATTTT. The encoded protein is CASSQSPVPQHF. J is TRBJ1-5 and V is TRBV23-1; no clear D gene. TRBV23-1 is classed as an ORF, of uncertain function. The CDR3 has 12 amino acids. Deletions cut 0 bases from V and 9 bases from J, with 6 bases between.